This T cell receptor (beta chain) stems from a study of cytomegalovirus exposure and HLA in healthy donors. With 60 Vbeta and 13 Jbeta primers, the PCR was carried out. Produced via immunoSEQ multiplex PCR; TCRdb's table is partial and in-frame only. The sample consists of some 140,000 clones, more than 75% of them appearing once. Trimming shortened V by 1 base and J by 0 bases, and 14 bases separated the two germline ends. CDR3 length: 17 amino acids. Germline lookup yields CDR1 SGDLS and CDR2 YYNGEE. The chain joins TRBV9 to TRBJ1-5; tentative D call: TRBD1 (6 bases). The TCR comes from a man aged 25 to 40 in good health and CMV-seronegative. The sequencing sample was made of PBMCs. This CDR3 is CASSVQWTVDSNQPQHF. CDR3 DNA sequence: TGTGCCAGCAGCGTACAATGGACAGTTGATAGCAATCAGCCCCAGCATTTT.